This entry concerns a single T cell receptor (beta chain). Its antigen remains unidentified. The sample comes from a study of T cells in localized non-small cell lung cancer. Profiling relied on immunoSEQ multiplex PCR, and the TCRdb table lists in-frame clones only, not all of them. The profile shows roughly 20,000 clones, approximately 84% of them singletons. Study conclusions and caveats: Because researchers sequenced only one region of the tumor, heterogeneity is still possible. There were a median around 57 of the top 100 tumor clones appearing in adjacent lung. It was uninvolved adjacent lung that showed the highest T cell clonality, exceeding tumor.

V lost 0 bases and J lost 4; bases outside the gene matches: 5. Germline V lookup: CDR1 GTSNPN, CDR2 SVGIG (reference sequence). The CDR3 sequence is 14 residues long. Sequenced material: peripheral blood, taken before any cancer treatment. This receptor was identified in a man aged 35-69 years with stage I lung adenocarcinoma. This rearrangement joins TRBV30 to TRBJ2-7, with 8 bases aligning to TRBD2. The CDR3 region is CAWSVDGGGYEQYF. The DNA for the CDR3 is TGTGCCTGGAGTGTAGACGGCGGGGGGTACGAGCAGTACTTC.